This entry is about one T cell receptor (beta chain). Its antigen is still unknown. The input lacks base qualities; no much larger clone sits a single base away. The sample belongs to a study of cytotoxic CD8 clonotypes in ibrutinib-treated CLL (dated by TCRdb to 2020 to 2022). For context, the study as a whole: In this cohort, around 15 patients were treatment-naive and ten to eleven were relapsed/refractory, while under 18 had unmutated IGHV. Responses were partial in roughly 24 patients and complete in 2; after median about 70 months follow-up, about 14 stayed in remission and roughly twelve progressed. Response samples were obtained after a median of 12 months of treatment, with a range of about 6 to 36 months. Samples averaged approximately 250,000 productive templates and about 94,000 productive rearrangements. Longitudinal samples were obtainable from about 30% of the roughly 90 participants in the trial. Cryopreserved peripheral blood mononuclear cells were obtained before treatment, at response, and at either sustained remission or disease progression. The research as a whole found: At baseline, clonality was higher than in age-matched healthy donors and showed a strong correlation with circulating CD8+ T-cell counts. Sampling times were not matched between patients in sustained remission and patients whose disease was progressing, and lymph node repertoires were not examined. Public clonotypes were rare and either contracted or stayed stable during treatment, and the rise in clonality at ibrutinib response reflected the expansion of private clonotypes. An increase in clonality was observed at ibrutinib response, with clonality remaining stable during sustained remission and falling back toward baseline at progression.

Counted from cysteine to phenylalanine, this CDR3 has 13 amino acids. Of all the DNA, just the CDR3 is kept, 39 bases in frame from base 1. V is clipped by 2 bases and J by 4 bases, and the sequence between their germline boundaries is 5 bases long. CDR1 and CDR2 are drawn from the germline V gene (reference sequence): MNHEY, SMNVEV. For TCR beta library preparation, about 2.2 micrograms of genomic DNA was extracted from cryopreserved PBMCs. Longitudinal blood samples from CLL patients on ibrutinib monotherapy underwent high-throughput TCR beta sequencing. The patients were enrolled in a single-center, open-label phase 2 trial of ibrutinib monotherapy. The goal of deep resolution MiSeq sequencing was a depth between 1 in 1 million and 1 in 200,000 T cells, and coverage averaged 10x per clonotype. The immunoSEQ hsTCRB Kit was used to generate TCR beta libraries. Turning to the authors' computational methods: Data were analyzed with ImmunoSEQ Data Assistant and ImmunoSEQ Analyzer, with V, D and J genes assigned per IMGT definitions. Clonality was computed as one minus normalized Shannon entropy of productive rearrangement frequencies, ranging from 0 to 1. Only overrepresented clonotypes making up at least 0.05% of the repertoire of each patient were included in the public clonotype analysis. Fewer than 15 repertoires from age-matched healthy donors, obtained from immuneACCESS, served as clonality controls. Imported from immuneACCESS, the table was reduced by TCRdb to in-frame sequences with V and J called. These copies leave out some clones; in studies compared against another copy, an unresolved V gene accounts for under half, and the cause of the remainder is not known. The DNA was the basis for D and trimming; V, J and clone size are from that table. The sample records around 310,000 clones, 80% of which are singletons. The biggest ten clones account for roughly 6.3% of the sample.

The V gene is TRBV27 and the J gene is TRBJ1-4, with the identity of the D gene unclear. The source material was PBMCs, sampled before ibrutinib treatment. This sequence was found in a human donor with chronic lymphocytic leukemia. The bases are TGTGCCAGCAGTTTACAAAGTAATGAAAAACTGTTTTTT. The encoded protein is CASSLQSNEKLFF.